Sequencing of this T cell receptor beta chain was carried out in a study of T cell repertoires in cytomegalovirus infection. The study, taken as a whole, reports: HLA-C-restricted CMV-specific TCR beta clonotypes prevailed in the ex vivo response.

This clonotype was seen a single time. The antigen is unknown. After removal of 5 bases from V and 4 bases from J, the junction contained 9 bases not matched to a gene. Germline CDR1 is SEHNR and CDR2 is FQNEAQ (reference sequence). This CDR3 spans 16 amino acids. TCRdb reprocessed the reads via MiXCR and lists one record per CDR3 protein. The table lists about 740,000 distinct CDR3 sequences, 35% to 45% of them singletons. Input material: PBMCs. The rearrangement joins TRBV7-9 to TRBJ2-1, with 9 bases identical to TRBD2. This receptor was identified in a human donor in good health (CMV status not recorded). Some clones in this sample may be carry-over from other donors' samples. The DNA for the CDR3 is TGTGCCAGCAGCACCGTTAGCGGGAGTAGTTACAATGAGCAGTTCTTC. It is translated as CASSTVSGSSYNEQFF.